The clone carrying this TCR beta chain was seen at least ten times. Its cognate antigen is unknown. The read ends 3 residues before the CDR3 terminus; that terminus is restored from the germline J gene. The sample originates from a study of T cell clonality in common variable immunodeficiency. Overall study findings and caveats: Common variable immunodeficiency TCR beta sequences reportedly had fewer deletions and N-nucleotide insertions. Compared with healthy controls, CVID subjects showed increased TCRbeta clonality, mostly in about a third.

Sequencing input was equivalent genomic DNA from CVID and controls. Using immunoSEQ multiplex PCR, the repertoire was profiled, and TCRdb retains in-frame clones only, with some absent. This sample comprises tens of thousands of clones, none seen once only. The junction had 6 bases not matched to a gene; V was cut back by 5 bases and J by 1 base. Germline CDR1 reads MNHEY; CDR2 reads SVGEGT. CDR3 length equals 16 residues. Material: peripheral blood mononuclear cells. The chain carries TRBV6-2 or TRBV6-3 and TRBJ2-3; 10 nucleotides agree with TRBD2. The source of this sequence is a person aged 18 to 70 in good health. The CDR3 sequence is CASSRATSGGTDTQYF. The CDR3 bases that were read are TGTGCCAGCAGTCGAGCAACTAGCGGGGGCACAGATACG.